The entry that follows covers one TCR beta chain sequence. Indicated treatment: preoperative locoregional IRX-2 cytokine immunotherapy. This phase Ib study tested locoregional IRX-2 cytokine immunotherapy given before surgery. The source of the sample is a study of preoperative IRX-2 immunotherapy in early breast cancer. TCRdb's table, derived via immunoSEQ multiplex PCR, lists solely in-frame clones and lacks some. The top ten clones hold under 8% of a sample with 20,000 to 30,000 clones, roughly 75% of them seen once. The sample was lymph node tissue, taken after IRX-2 immunotherapy. This TCR was sampled from a human donor with breast cancer.

The CDR3, as DNA: TGTGCCAGCAGCCCCCTAGCGGGAGACAGCGAGCAGTACTTC. Its protein is CASSPLAGDSEQYF. The genes are TRBV11-3 and TRBJ2-7, with 10 nucleotides matching TRBD2. Germline-derived CDR1 and CDR2 are SGHNT and YENEEA. This CDR3 is built from 14 residues. The junction had 7 bases not matched to a gene; V was cut back by 5 bases and J by 6 bases.